This T cell receptor (beta chain) was found in a study of CD8+ T cells in alopecia areata. RNA was extracted and reverse transcribed into cDNA as the sequencing template. This table comes from immunoSEQ multiplex PCR, and its TCRdb copy is limited to in-frame clones, with some not included. Here the sample spans about 110,000 clones, 50% to 70% being singletons. This clone was observed a single time. What it binds is unknown. Study-wide points: Sequence data from scalp samples additionally include resident alphabeta T cells of normal skin. Lesional tissue from the scalp (especially in alopecia totalis/universalis) showed higher clonality than normal scalp.

Germline values: CDR1 SGHRS, CDR2 YFSETQ. CDR3 length equals 15 residues. The J segment lost 4 bases and the V segment lost 4 bases, leaving 7 bases of the junction unmatched. Peripheral blood samples and lesional scalp punch biopsies were obtained from alopecia areata patients. Sorting from PBMCs produced CD4+ and CD8+ T cells. This TCR was recovered from a human donor with alopecia areata. The J gene is TRBJ2-1, the V gene TRBV5-1, with 8 bases identical to TRBD1. Source material: NKG2D-low CD8+ T cells sorted from blood. The CDR3 protein is CASSQDRGDYNEQFF. CDR3 sequence (DNA): TGCGCCAGCAGCCAAGACAGGGGAGATTACAATGAGCAGTTCTTC.